The 17 T cell receptor beta chains reported below all come from one sample, sequenced in a study of T cell changes during pregnancy in multiple sclerosis. Here immunoSEQ multiplex PCR was the method, and the copy in TCRdb shows in-frame clones only, minus some. The table includes around 110,000 clones, under 95% detected once. Sequences were derived from peripheral blood, sampled in the third trimester of pregnancy. These receptors all come from a female donor in good health, enrolled as a control in a pregnancy study.

Here the CDR3 DNA reads TGTGCCAGCAGCCACCTTGGCGGGGGGGGGCGGGAGACCCAGTACTTC. Its translation is CASSHLGGGGRETQYF. The chain recombines TRBV11-1 with TRBJ2-5, with TRBD2 matching over 9 bases. CDR1 and CDR2 (germline): SGHAT, FQDESV (reference sequence). The CDR3 sequence is 16 residues long. The J segment lost 5 bases and the V segment lost 5 bases, leaving 12 bases of the junction unmatched.

The genes are TRBV6-4 and TRBJ2-7; 8 nucleotides line up with TRBD2. Germline assignment: CDR1 MRHNA and CDR2 SNTAGT. This CDR3 has 15 residues. The junction had 4 bases not matched to a gene; V was cut back by 3 bases and J by 0 bases. The CDR3 DNA reads as TGTGCCAGCAGTGAAATAGCGGGGAGCTCCTACGAGCAGTACTTC. Translation: CASSEIAGSSYEQYF.

This clone was seen just once. The chain combines TRBV13 with TRBJ2-5; 8 bases fit TRBD2. Germline assignment: CDR1 PRHDT and CDR2 FYEKMQ (reference sequence). V was pared by 3 bases and J by 4 bases, with 4 bases of the junction left unmatched. The CDR3 consists of 14 residues. CDR3 sequence reads: CASSFLGGGETQYF. The CDR3 DNA reads TGTGCCAGCAGCTTCCTCGGGGGGGGAGAGACCCAGTACTTC.

The V call is TRBV7-3, the J call TRBJ2-3; 8 positions match TRBD2. The length of the CDR3 is 16 residues. V shed 2 bases and J 4 bases; nucleotides not matched to a gene: 8. CDR1 is SGHTA and CDR2 is FQGTGA in the germline V gene. The CDR3 coding sequence is TGTGCCAGCAGCTTAGGTATCGGGGGGGCCTCAGATACGCAGTATTTT. Translation: CASSLGIGGASDTQYF.

The CDR3 reads CASSLFLDNQQFF. Here the CDR3 DNA reads TGTGCCAGCAGTTTATTTTTAGATAACCAGCAGTTCTTC. V gene TRBV27 combines with J gene TRBJ2-1; D remains unclear. Germline values: CDR1 MNHEY, CDR2 SMNVEV (reference sequence). Trimming pared 1 base from V and 11 bases from J, leaving 12 bases between. The CDR3 has 13 amino acids.

The gene calls are TRBV29-1 and TRBJ2-7; 8 bases fit TRBD2. Germline V CDR1 and CDR2: SQVTM, ANQGSEA. J was trimmed by 2 bases and V by 6 bases; bases with no gene match: 12. The CDR3 consists of 15 residues. This CDR3 is CSVDVERGITYEQYF. In nucleotides, the CDR3 is TGCAGCGTGGATGTTGAGCGGGGGATTACCTACGAGCAGTACTTC.

V usage is TRBV6-5 and J usage is TRBJ1-6, with 10 bases identical to TRBD1. The CDR3 loop spans 15 amino acids. J lost 6 bases, V lost 7 bases, and 6 bases had no gene match. From germline, CDR1 is MNHEY and CDR2 SVGAGI. The CDR3 here is CASNRDRGPNSPLHF. For the CDR3, the DNA is TGTGCCAGCAACCGGGACAGGGGACCTAATTCACCCCTCCACTTT.

The chain joins TRBV4-1 to TRBJ2-1; 10 bases align to TRBD1. The CDR3 runs to 15 residues. Trimming removed 4 bases from V and 6 bases from J; junction bases left unmatched: 6. Germline V CDR1 and CDR2: MGHRA, YSYEKL. In DNA form, the CDR3 reads TGCGCCAGCAGCCCGGGGACAGGGGCCATCAATGAGCAGTTCTTC. Its translation: CASSPGTGAINEQFF.

There are many counts of this clone. The J gene is TRBJ1-6, the V gene TRBV19; 8 bases are shared with TRBD1. The junction had 4 bases not matched to a gene; V was cut back by 6 bases and J by 6 bases. There are 14 residues in the CDR3. The V gene's germline CDR1 is LNHDA and CDR2 SQIVND (reference sequence). The DNA for the CDR3 is TGTGCCAGTAGCCCTGACAGGGGTAATTCACCCCTCCACTTT. It encodes CASSPDRGNSPLHF.

This chain joins TRBV5-6 and TRBJ1-2; 9 nucleotides align to TRBD1. The CDR3 totals 15 residues. Unmatched junction bases numbered 3, after V lost 1 base and J lost 2 bases. Germline values: CDR1 SGHDT, CDR2 YYEEEE. The CDR3 sequence is CASSLQGQGNYGYTF. CDR3 bases: TGTGCCAGCAGCTTGCAGGGACAGGGAAACTATGGCTACACCTTC.

The rearrangement links TRBV29-1 to TRBJ2-5; possibly TRBD1 for D (5 bases). The V end lost 6 bases, the J end lost 5 bases, and 13 bases lay between the germline ends. The CDR3 contains 12 residues. The germline V gene has CDR1 SQVTM and CDR2 ANQGSEA. CDR3 sequence: CSVKTVVETQYF. Written as DNA, the CDR3 is TGCAGCGTCAAGACAGTCGTGGAGACCCAGTACTTC.

The chain has TRBV7-6 and TRBJ2-3, with 8 bases matching TRBD1. Germline V gene sequence: CDR1 SGHVS, CDR2 FNYEAQ. The trim removed 2 bases at V and 3 bases at J, leaving 10 bases unmatched. The CDR3 length is 17 residues. CDR3 nucleotides: TGTGCCAGCAGCTTACGATCAGGGGGCGCGAGGACAGATACGCAGTATTTT. Its protein product is CASSLRSGGARTDTQYF.

V gene TRBV21-1 combines with J gene TRBJ1-5. TRBV21-1 is termed a pseudogene. This CDR3 contains 16 residues. CDR3 sequence reads: CASSRPSGAEDQPQHF. For the CDR3, the DNA is TGTGCCAGCAGCAGACCGTCTGGCGCGGAGGATCAGCCCCAGCATTTT.

The chain recombines TRBV11-3 with TRBJ2-2; 7 bases line up with TRBD2. Germline V lookup: CDR1 SGHNT, CDR2 YENEEA. The CDR3 has 15 amino acids. V lost 7 bases to trimming and J lost 3 bases; unmatched junction nucleotides: 8. The CDR3: CASTLGGGDTGELFF. The CDR3 DNA is TGTGCCAGCACCCTCGGTGGGGGGGACACCGGGGAGCTGTTTTTT.

This chain joins TRBV11-2 and TRBJ1-4; the match to TRBD1 covers 9 bases. Trimming took 3 bases from V and 6 from J; bases not matched to a gene: 11. CDR1 and CDR2 from the germline V gene are SGHAT and FQNNGV. The CDR3 contains 17 residues. The CDR3 is CASSLGVSGQGYEKLFF. CDR3 in DNA: TGTGCCAGCAGCTTGGGGGTTTCGGGACAGGGTTATGAAAAACTGTTTTTT. Filled out from reference TRBV11-2 and TRBJ1-4, the complete variable domain reads EAGVAQSPRYKIIEKRQSVAFWCNPISGHATLYWYQQILGQGPKLLIQFQNNGVVDDSQLPKDRFSAERLKGVDSTLKIQPAKLEDSAVYLCASSLGVSGQGYEKLFFGSGTQLSVL.

This clone was counted only a few times. CDR3 bases: TGTGCCAGCAGCTTAGGAGGTAATGAAAAACTGTTTTTT. This encodes CASSLGGNEKLFF. The rearrangement uses TRBV7-9 and TRBJ1-4; D remains unclear. Germline CDR1 reads SEHNR; CDR2 reads FQNEAQ (reference sequence). Trimming pared 1 base from V and 4 bases from J, leaving 4 bases between. The CDR3 loop spans 13 amino acids.

CDR3 in DNA: TGTGCCAGCAGCATCGGGACTAGCGGGGGGGCAGATACGCAGTATTTT. This encodes CASSIGTSGGADTQYF. V gene TRBV9 combines with J gene TRBJ2-3, with 16 positions matching TRBD2. With V trimmed by 4 bases and J by 4 bases, 3 bases remained unmatched. Germline assignment: CDR1 SGDLS and CDR2 YYNGEE. This CDR3 is built from 16 residues.